These T cell receptor beta chains were read from a single sample in a study of T cells in localized non-small cell lung cancer. The method was immunoSEQ multiplex PCR; TCRdb's version includes in-frame clones alone and lacks a portion of them. The repertoire holds 65,000 to 95,000 clones, with around 80% as singletons. Sequenced material: PBMCs, taken before any cancer treatment. Source of these receptors: a man aged 35-69 years with stage II squamous cell lung carcinoma. The CDR3 runs from the conserved cysteine through the conserved F or W. Each record gives: J gene, V gene, D gene, clone size, CDR3 DNA, CDR3 protein. D genes are given only for firm matches. Only part of the rows carry a size: once, few, many, or a class if the clone is expanded.

J: TRBJ1-2; V: TRBV18; D: .; size: .; DNA: TGTGCCAGCTCACCACCCCGAGGCCCCTTAGGAGGCTACACCTTC; CDR3: CASSPPRGPLGGYTF
J: TRBJ1-6; V: TRBV2; D: .; size: .; DNA: TGTGCCAGCACTAAAGGACACACACTCTCCTATAATTCACCCCTCCACTTT; CDR3: CASTKGHTLSYNSPLHF
J: TRBJ2-3; V: TRBV28; D: TRBD2; size: .; DNA: TGTGCCACGAATCGGGGGGCAGATACGCAGTATTTT; CDR3: CATNRGADTQYF
J: TRBJ1-5; V: TRBV28; D: .; size: .; DNA: TGTGCCAGCAGTTTATTCCAGGAGTTTAATCAGCCCCAGCATTTT; CDR3: CASSLFQEFNQPQHF
J: TRBJ2-1; V: TRBV7-6; D: .; size: .; DNA: TGTGCCAGCAGCGTCCCTGGGACTTCCAATGAGCAGTTCTTC; CDR3: CASSVPGTSNEQFF
J: TRBJ1-2; V: TRBV4-2; D: .; size: .; DNA: TGTGCCAGCAGCCAAGTTTGGAGACAGGAAGGGGGCTATGGCTACACCTTC; CDR3: CASSQVWRQEGGYGYTF
J: TRBJ1-2; V: TRBV7-8; D: .; size: few; DNA: TGTGCCAGCAGGTCCCCGTGGGGGCCTGACTATGGCTACACCTTC; CDR3: CASRSPWGPDYGYTF
J: TRBJ2-1; V: TRBV7-8; D: TRBD2; size: .; DNA: TGTGCCAGCAGCCTACTACTAGCGGGAGGAAGCTCCTACAATGAGCAGTTCTTC; CDR3: CASSLLLAGGSSYNEQFF
J: TRBJ2-7; V: TRBV7-2; D: .; size: .; DNA: TGTGCCAGCAGCTTAGATCGGCGCCGGCCTGTTGAGCAGTACTTC; CDR3: CASSLDRRRPVEQYF
J: TRBJ1-2; V: TRBV4-1; D: .; size: .; DNA: TGCGCCAGCAGCCAACCCTATATGGGGAATGGCTACACCTTC; CDR3: CASSQPYMGNGYTF
J: TRBJ2-4; V: TRBV5-4; D: TRBD1; size: .; DNA: TGTGCCAGCAGACGAAAAATCCGGGACAGGGAGAACATTCAGTACTTC; CDR3: CASRRKIRDRENIQYF
J: TRBJ2-5; V: TRBV7-2; D: .; size: .; DNA: TGTGCCAGCAGCCGGGACTCCCTCTTAGAGACCCAGTACTTC; CDR3: CASSRDSLLETQYF
J: TRBJ2-3; V: TRBV5-5; D: .; size: .; DNA: TGTGCCAGCAGCTTGGCCCCTAAGGGGACAGATACGCAGTATTTT; CDR3: CASSLAPKGTDTQYF
J: TRBJ2-7; V: TRBV28; D: .; size: .; DNA: TGTGCCAGCAGTTTGGGGGGGACAGGAGTTTACGAGCAGTACTTC; CDR3: CASSLGGTGVYEQYF
J: TRBJ2-3; V: TRBV5-1; D: TRBD2; size: .; DNA: TGCGCCAGCGCACAACTAGCGCGCACAGATACGCAGTATTTT; CDR3: CASAQLARTDTQYF
J: TRBJ2-7; V: TRBV5-5; D: TRBD1; size: .; DNA: TGTGCCAGCAGCTCCTCGACAGGGGCGAACTACGAGCAGTACTTC; CDR3: CASSSSTGANYEQYF
J: TRBJ2-5; V: TRBV10-3; D: .; size: .; DNA: TGTGCCATCAGTGAGGGGCCAGAGACCCAGTACTTC; CDR3: CAISEGPETQYF
J: TRBJ1-5; V: TRBV7-9; D: .; size: .; DNA: TGTGCCAGCAGCTTTGGTGGCCGTGGAACCAGGAGCAATCAGCCCCAGCATTTT; CDR3: CASSFGGRGTRSNQPQHF
J: TRBJ2-6; V: TRBV7-2; D: .; size: .; DNA: TGTGCCAGCAGCTCTAGACTGATCTCTGGGGCCAACGTCCTGACTTTC; CDR3: CASSSRLISGANVLTF
J: TRBJ1-2; V: TRBV4-2; D: .; size: .; DNA: TGTGCCAGCAGCTCCCCGGGCAGCTATGGCTACACCTTC; CDR3: CASSSPGSYGYTF
J: TRBJ2-3; V: TRBV7-2; D: .; size: .; DNA: TGTGCCAGCAGCTCGGGACAAATTCGAGATACGCAGTATTTT; CDR3: CASSSGQIRDTQYF
J: TRBJ2-2; V: TRBV27; D: .; size: .; DNA: TGTGCCAGCAGTACGACCGGGTTCACCGGGGAGCTGTTTTTT; CDR3: CASSTTGFTGELFF
J: TRBJ1-6; V: TRBV2; D: TRBD1; size: .; DNA: TGTGCCAGCAGGGGACAGGGGCCCTCGGGGAATTCACCCCTCCACTTT; CDR3: CASRGQGPSGNSPLHF
J: TRBJ1-2; V: TRBV19; D: .; size: .; DNA: TGTGCCAGTACCCTTACCAACTATGGCTACACCTTC; CDR3: CASTLTNYGYTF
J: TRBJ2-7; V: TRBV5-1; D: TRBD1; size: once; DNA: TGCGCCAGCAGCCTGGGACAGACCCCGGGGCAGTACTTC; CDR3: CASSLGQTPGQYF
J: TRBJ2-7; V: TRBV28; D: .; size: once; DNA: TGTGCCAGCAGTCTCGGACTCAACGAGCAGTACTTC; CDR3: CASSLGLNEQYF